This TCR beta chain was profiled in a study of blood T cells in healthy people across ages. Germline V gives CDR1 SGHTA, CDR2 FQGNSA. The ends were cut back, 2 bases at V and 1 base at J, with 6 bases in the middle. This CDR3 spans 13 amino acids. The sample, approximately 10 milliliters of peripheral blood, was drawn from each donor. Each sample used at least 6.5 million PBMCs. Study observations and caveats: TCR beta diversity, measured per million T cells, fell in a roughly linear way with age.

This clonotype was seen at least ten times. The antigen remains unidentified. It was with a sample-barcoded 5' primer and a J-beta primer mix that a second PCR of roughly 7 to 12 cycles was run. Unique molecular identifiers of 12 random nucleotides labeled each cDNA. A single record per CDR3 protein comes from TCRdb applying MiXCR to the 5' RACE reads. Among around 710,000 distinct CDR3 sequences, roughly 45% were seen once, and the ten largest hold around 20%. The specimen was blood. J is TRBJ2-7 and V is TRBV7-2; D not certain. The receptor was derived from a woman aged 55-70 years in good health. CDR3 nucleotides: TGTGCCAGCAGCTTAATCGTTTCCTACGAGCAGTACTTC. It specifies CASSLIVSYEQYF.